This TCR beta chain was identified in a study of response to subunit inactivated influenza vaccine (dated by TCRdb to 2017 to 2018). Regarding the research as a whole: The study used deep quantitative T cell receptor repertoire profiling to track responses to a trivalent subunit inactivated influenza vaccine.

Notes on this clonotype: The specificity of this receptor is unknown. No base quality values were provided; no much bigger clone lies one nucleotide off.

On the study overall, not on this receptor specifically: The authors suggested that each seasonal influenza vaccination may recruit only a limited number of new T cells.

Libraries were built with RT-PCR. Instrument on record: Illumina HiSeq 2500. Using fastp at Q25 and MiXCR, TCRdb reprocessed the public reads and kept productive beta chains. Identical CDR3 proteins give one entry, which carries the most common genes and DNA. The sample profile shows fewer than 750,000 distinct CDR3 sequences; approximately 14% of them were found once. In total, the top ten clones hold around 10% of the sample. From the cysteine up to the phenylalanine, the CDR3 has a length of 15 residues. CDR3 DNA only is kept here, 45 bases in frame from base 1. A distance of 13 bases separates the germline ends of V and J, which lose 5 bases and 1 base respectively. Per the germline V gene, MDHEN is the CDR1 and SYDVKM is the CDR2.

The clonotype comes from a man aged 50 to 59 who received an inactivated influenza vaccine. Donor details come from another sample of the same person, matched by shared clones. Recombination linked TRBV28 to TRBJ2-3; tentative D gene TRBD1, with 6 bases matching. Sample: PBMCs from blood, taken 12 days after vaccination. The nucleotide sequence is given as TGTGCCAGCAGTCCCAGGGGTCGAGGCACAGATACGCAGTATTTT. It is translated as CASSPRGRGTDTQYF.